The 19 T cell receptor beta chains below come from one sample, sequenced in a study of blood T cell repertoires in COVID-19. This table comes from immunoSEQ multiplex PCR, and its TCRdb copy is limited to in-frame clones, with some not included. The data hold roughly 290,000 clones, with over 75% observed a single time. Sequencing was carried out using peripheral blood. Receptor source: a woman aged 25-40 years with COVID-19, enrolled during active disease.

The gene calls are TRBV4-1 and TRBJ2-7; a weak D match, TRBD2 (6 bases). The CDR3 runs 13 residues. In germline, CDR1 is MGHRA, CDR2 YSYEKL. Deletions cut 3 bases from V and 6 bases from J, with 12 bases between. For the CDR3, the DNA is TGCGCCAGCAGCCATACGGGGGTGGGCGAGCAGTACTTC. Translation: CASSHTGVGEQYF.

The CDR3 nucleotides read TGTGCCACCAGTGAACCCTCAGAAGGGAGGAATTCACCCCTCCACTTT. It encodes CATSEPSEGRNSPLHF. This chain joins TRBV24-1 and TRBJ1-6; D remains ambiguous. V was shortened by 4 bases and J by 7 bases, with 16 bases between the two germline ends. CDR1 and CDR2 (germline): KGHDR, SFDVKD. This CDR3 has 16 residues.

This chain uses TRBV5-5 with TRBJ1-3; a possible D gene is TRBD1 (5 bases). CDR1 and CDR2 from the germline V gene are SGHKS and YYEKEE (reference sequence). The CDR3 runs to 13 residues. V was clipped by 4 bases and J by 0 bases, with 5 bases between them. In DNA form, the CDR3 reads TGTGCCAGCAGCCAGGGCTCTGGAAACACCATATATTTT. Translated: CASSQGSGNTIYF.

The chain combines TRBV5-6 with TRBJ1-2; the match to TRBD1 covers 7 bases. The CDR3 has 13 amino acids. The V and J ends lost 4 bases and 2 bases, in that order; junction bases with no gene match: 2. Germline lookup yields CDR1 SGHDT and CDR2 YYEEEE. The CDR3 sequence is CASSGGQNYGYTF. The CDR3 DNA follows: TGTGCCAGCAGCGGGGGACAGAACTATGGCTACACCTTC.

V gene TRBV10-1 combines with J gene TRBJ2-7, with D possibly being TRBD1 (8 bases). Germline values: CDR1 WNHNN, CDR2 SYGVQD (reference sequence). V was cut by 3 bases and J by 1 base, with 13 bases left in between. The CDR3 length is 15 residues. CDR3 protein: CASSDSGTGSYEQYF. In nucleotides, the CDR3 is TGCGCCAGCAGTGACAGCGGGACAGGTTCCTACGAGCAGTACTTC.

The rearrangement uses TRBV15 and TRBJ1-1, with D perhaps matching TRBD1 (6 bases). CDR1 and CDR2 from the germline V gene are LNHNV and YYDKDF (reference sequence). The CDR3 contains 15 residues. The ends were cut back, 4 bases at V and 0 bases at J, with 12 bases in the middle. The CDR3 is CATSTWTVMNTEAFF. The CDR3 nucleotides read TGTGCCACCAGCACCTGGACAGTCATGAACACTGAAGCTTTCTTT.

The chain has TRBV24-1 and TRBJ2-2; 9 nucleotides line up with TRBD1. V shed 9 bases and J 6 bases; nucleotides not matched to a gene: 7. This CDR3 comprises 14 residues. Germline V lookup: CDR1 KGHDR, CDR2 SFDVKD. The CDR3 loop is CATQGTGLPGELFF. The CDR3 DNA is TGTGCCACCCAAGGGACAGGGCTACCCGGGGAGCTGTTTTTT.

This clone was recorded only once. Written as DNA, the CDR3 is TGTGCCAGCAGGGTTGGACAGGGGAACACTGAAGCTTTCTTT. It translates to CASRVGQGNTEAFF. V is TRBV6-5 and J is TRBJ1-1; 8 nucleotides align to TRBD1. Germline V gene lookup returns CDR1 MNHEY and CDR2 SVGAGI. V lost 6 bases and J lost 1; bases outside the gene matches: 4. This CDR3 region has 14 residues.

V is TRBV6-5 and J is TRBJ1-4; perhaps TRBD1 as D (5 bases). The germline V gene has CDR1 MNHEY and CDR2 SVGAGI. The CDR3 length is 14 residues. The V end was cut by 6 bases, the J end by 6 bases, with 14 bases between. CDR3 amino acids: CASRGPLWDEKLFF. The CDR3 region has the DNA TGTGCCAGCAGGGGGCCCCTCTGGGATGAAAAACTGTTTTTT.

In this sample, this clone turned up once. V and J are TRBV5-8 and TRBJ1-6; the D is unclear. The CDR3 extends over 13 amino acids. Germline V gene data show CDR1 as SGHTS and CDR2 as YDEGEE. The germline V and J ends were trimmed by 2 bases and 10 bases, with 10 bases remaining between them. The CDR3 DNA sequence: TGTGCCAGCAGCTTTGCCCCGGAGTCACCCCTCCACTTT. This codes for CASSFAPESPLHF.

The CDR3 DNA reads as TGCGCCAGCAGCTTCCTTGGCCACCCAACCACAGATACGCAGTATTTT. This codes for CASSFLGHPTTDTQYF. The chain carries TRBV5-1 and TRBJ2-3; no clear D. Trimming took off 2 bases at V and 2 bases at J, with 15 bases between the two ends. Per the germline V gene, CDR1 is SGHRS and CDR2 is YFSETQ. CDR3 size: 16 residues.

The chain is built from TRBV6-1 and TRBJ1-1; D possibly corresponds to TRBD1 (5 bases). The CDR3 covers 15 residues. CDR1 and CDR2 from the germline V gene are MNHNS and SASEGT. The V end lost 2 bases, the J end lost 5 bases, and 15 bases lay between the germline ends. CDR3 nucleotides: TGTGCCAGCAGTGAACAGGGAGCAGGGACTACTGAAGCTTTCTTT. This encodes CASSEQGAGTTEAFF.

J is TRBJ1-6 and V is TRBV30, with no clear D. The length of the CDR3 is 11 residues. Trimming took 5 bases from V and 4 from J, leaving 3 bases between them. Germline V lookup: CDR1 GTSNPN, CDR2 SVGIG (reference sequence). The DNA of the CDR3 is TGTGCCTGGCGTTATAATTCACCCCTCCACTTT. This encodes CAWRYNSPLHF.

The V gene is TRBV4-2, the J gene TRBJ2-1; the match to TRBD2 covers 7 bases. The germline V gene has CDR1 LGHNA and CDR2 YNFKEQ. Trimming took 2 bases from V and 3 from J; bases not matched to a gene: 4. The CDR3 spans 15 residues. For the CDR3, the DNA is TGTGCCAGCAGCCAATATCGCGGGGGCTACAATGAGCAGTTCTTC. Translation gives CASSQYRGGYNEQFF.

The chain recombines TRBV10-3 with TRBJ2-1; 15 bases match TRBD2. V shed 6 bases, J shed 1 base, and the junction held 1 base outside the gene matches. The CDR3 sequence is 16 residues long. Germline assignment: CDR1 ENHRY and CDR2 SYGVKD. Here the CDR3 reads CAIRGTSGGSYNEQFF. The CDR3, as DNA: TGTGCCATCAGGGGGACTAGCGGGGGGTCCTACAATGAGCAGTTCTTC.

This clone has just one count. J is TRBJ1-6 and V is TRBV5-6, with D maybe TRBD1 (5 bases). Germline assignment: CDR1 SGHDT and CDR2 YYEEEE. V was shortened by 3 bases and J by 7 bases, with 17 bases between the two germline ends. The CDR3 covers 16 residues. CDR3 amino acids: CASSSRTSLENSPLHF. The CDR3 coding sequence is TGTGCCAGCAGCTCGAGGACATCCCTGGAGAATTCACCCCTCCACTTT.

This rearrangement joins TRBV5-1 to TRBJ2-3; tentative D call: TRBD1 (5 bases). In germline, CDR1 is SGHRS, CDR2 YFSETQ. V lost 4 bases to trimming and J lost 2 bases, with 17 bases between them. There are 16 residues in the CDR3. CDR3 amino acids: CASSVGHSGVTDTQYF. CDR3 nucleotides: TGCGCCAGCAGCGTTGGACACTCTGGGGTCACAGATACGCAGTATTTT.

This clone came up once. This sequence joins TRBV28 and TRBJ2-7; D is unresolved. The V gene lost 5 bases and the J gene lost 3 bases, with 17 bases spanning the gap. Germline assignment: CDR1 MDHEN and CDR2 SYDVKM. The CDR3 length is 15 residues. CDR3 coding DNA: TGTGCCAGCAGTCCAGGATCATACAGCCTCTACGAGCAGTACTTC. Its translation is CASSPGSYSLYEQYF.

J is TRBJ2-7 and V is TRBV28; 7 positions match TRBD1. V was clipped by 5 bases and J by 4 bases; unmatched bases: 11. The CDR3 loop spans 15 amino acids. CDR1 is MDHEN, CDR2 SYDVKM, per germline. The CDR3 reads CASSTIWGTAYEQYF. The DNA for the CDR3 is TGTGCCAGCAGTACTATCTGGGGGACAGCATACGAGCAGTACTTC.